This passage covers 13 T cell receptor beta chains from one sample sequenced in a study of T cells in Graves' hyperthyroidism and ophthalmopathy. RNA transcripts were the template for amplifying TCR beta CDR3 regions. The TCR CDR3 first-round RT-PCR relied on the HTBI primer set. TCRdb analysed the multiplex PCR reads with MiXCR anew, one entry per CDR3 protein. The sample contains fewer than 650,000 distinct CDR3 sequences, 12% to 15% of which appear only once. Sequences were obtained from blood. These receptor sequences come from a woman aged 40 to 55 with Graves' hyperthyroidism.

This clonotype came up a few times. The CDR3 nucleotides read TGTGCCAGCCGCTTTAGGGTAGCAGACACAGATACGCAGTATTTT. Amino acids: CASRFRVADTDTQYF. The chain has TRBV6-1 and TRBJ2-3; D remains ambiguous. The CDR3 totals 15 residues. Germline V lookup: CDR1 MNHNS, CDR2 SASEGT. V was shortened by 8 bases and J by 2 bases, with 17 bases between the two germline ends.

There are many counts of this clonotype. The chain recombines TRBV10-3 with TRBJ2-7; weak D call: TRBD2 (6 bases). This CDR3 region has 15 residues. V lost 2 bases and J lost 0, with 11 bases in between. Looked up from germline, CDR1 is ENHRY and CDR2 is SYGVKD. The DNA of the CDR3 is TGTGCCATCAGTGAGAAAGACGGGAGCTCCTACGAGCAGTACTTC. This gives the protein CAISEKDGSSYEQYF.

A few counts support this clonotype. This chain uses TRBV5-1 with TRBJ1-1; maybe TRBD1 (5 bases). The germline V and J ends were trimmed by 3 bases and 8 bases, with 14 bases remaining between them. This CDR3 has 13 amino acids. Germline V gene lookup returns CDR1 SGHRS and CDR2 YFSETQ. The CDR3 bases are TGCGCCAGCAGCTACTCGCAAGGGGACGAAGCTTTCTTT. Residues: CASSYSQGDEAFF.

This clonotype has ten or more counts. The rearrangement uses TRBV5-1 and TRBJ2-1; TRBD2 matches at 9 bases. Germline values: CDR1 SGHRS, CDR2 YFSETQ. The CDR3 loop spans 15 amino acids. V trimming: 4 bases; J trimming: 4 bases; junction bases outside the gene matches: 6. The CDR3 is CASSPAAGGYNEQFF. The CDR3 nucleotides are TGCGCCAGCAGCCCCGCAGCGGGAGGTTACAATGAGCAGTTCTTC.

The rearrangement links TRBV7-2 to TRBJ2-7, with 11 nucleotides matching TRBD2. Germline values: CDR1 SGHTA, CDR2 FQGNSA. Trimming cost V 2 bases and J 5 bases; bases outside gene matches: 5. The CDR3 length is 15 residues. The CDR3 sequence: CASSLSELAGDEQYF. In DNA form, the CDR3 reads TGTGCCAGCAGCTTATCCGAACTAGCGGGAGACGAGCAGTACTTC.

In its sample, this clonotype was seen many times. Written as DNA, the CDR3 is TGTGCCAGCAGTCCCTTGACTAGCGGCCAAGAGACCCAGTACTTC. It is translated as CASSPLTSGQETQYF. The V call is TRBV28, the J call TRBJ2-5; 9 positions agree with TRBD2. The CDR3 extends over 15 amino acids. V trimming: 5 bases; J trimming: 1 base; junction bases outside the gene matches: 5. CDR1 MDHEN and CDR2 SYDVKM come from the germline V gene.

This clonotype was detected only a few times. The chain recombines TRBV20-1 with TRBJ2-4, with 13 bases matching TRBD2. V dropped 5 bases and J dropped 0; count of bases not matched to a gene: 7. This CDR3 has 17 amino acids. Germline V lookup: CDR1 DFQATT, CDR2 SNEGSKA (reference sequence). CDR3 protein: CSAQRGTSGIAKNIQYF. The CDR3 region has the DNA TGCAGTGCTCAGAGAGGGACTAGCGGGATAGCCAAAAACATTCAGTACTTC.

There are a few counts of this clonotype. This sequence joins TRBV15 and TRBJ1-5; 8 nucleotides agree with TRBD1. Germline V lookup: CDR1 LNHNV, CDR2 YYDKDF (reference sequence). This CDR3 has 14 amino acids. J gave up 3 bases and V 5 bases, and 3 bases lay outside the gene matches. The CDR3 DNA is TGTGCCACCAGCCAGGACAGGGTCAATCAGCCCCAGCATTTT. It encodes CATSQDRVNQPQHF.

This clonotype was counted only a few times. This CDR3 is CASSRDGDYGYTF. DNA of the CDR3: TGTGCCAGCAGTCGGGACGGCGACTATGGCTACACCTTC. The gene calls are TRBV12-3 or TRBV12-4 and TRBJ1-2, with a tentative D call TRBD1 (5 bases). The CDR3 covers 13 residues. Trimming shortened V by 5 bases and J by 3 bases, and 10 bases separated the two germline ends.

The table lists this clonotype with many counts. V gene TRBV20-1 combines with J gene TRBJ1-2, with D uncertain. Germline loops: CDR1 DFQATT, CDR2 SNEGSKA (reference sequence). The CDR3 covers 11 residues. V was clipped by 1 base and J by 8 bases, with 8 bases between them. CDR3 DNA sequence: TGCAGTGCTAGAGGAGGGCAAGGCTACACCTTC. It codes for CSARGGQGYTF.

This clonotype was seen at least ten times. The chain carries TRBV20-1 and TRBJ2-7; TRBD2 matches at 8 bases. The CDR3 runs to 16 residues. The trim removed 0 bases at V and 0 bases at J, leaving 7 bases unmatched. CDR1 DFQATT and CDR2 SNEGSKA come from the germline V gene (reference sequence). In nucleotides, the CDR3 is TGCAGTGCTAGAGATAGCGGGGCCCCTAGCTCCTACGAGCAGTACTTC. As protein: CSARDSGAPSSYEQYF.

At least ten counts were recorded for this clonotype. The chain carries TRBV20-1 and TRBJ1-1; D is uncertain. Germline V lookup: CDR1 DFQATT, CDR2 SNEGSKA (reference sequence). This CDR3 is 13 amino acids long. V was trimmed by 6 bases and J by 0 bases, leaving 11 bases between them. CDR3 DNA: TGCAGTGCCCGGCAGCGGGTGAACACTGAAGCTTTCTTT. This translates into CSARQRVNTEAFF.

This clonotype was seen ten or more times. J is TRBJ2-7 and V is TRBV5-1; D is unclear. V lost 0 bases and J lost 3, with 4 bases in between. Germline values: CDR1 SGHRS, CDR2 YFSETQ. The CDR3 has 12 residues. The CDR3 region is CASSLDHYEQYF. Here the CDR3 DNA reads TGCGCCAGCAGCTTGGACCACTACGAGCAGTACTTC.